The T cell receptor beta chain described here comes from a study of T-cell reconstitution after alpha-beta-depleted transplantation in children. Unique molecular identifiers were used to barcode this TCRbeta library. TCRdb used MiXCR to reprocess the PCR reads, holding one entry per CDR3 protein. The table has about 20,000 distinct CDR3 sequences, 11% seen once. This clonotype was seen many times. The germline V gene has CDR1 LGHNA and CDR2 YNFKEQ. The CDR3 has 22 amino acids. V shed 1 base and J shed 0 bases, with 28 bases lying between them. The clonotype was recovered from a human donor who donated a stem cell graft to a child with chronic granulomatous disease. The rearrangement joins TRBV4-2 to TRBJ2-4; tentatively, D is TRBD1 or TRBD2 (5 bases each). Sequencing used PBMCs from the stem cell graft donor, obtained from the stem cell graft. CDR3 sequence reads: CASSQVPAVDGDDPLAKNIQYF. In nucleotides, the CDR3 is TGTGCCAGCAGCCAAGTCCCTGCAGTAGACGGGGACGATCCGCTAGCCAAAAACATTCAGTACTTC.